The TCR beta chain described here comes from a study of shared clonotypes between healthy human individuals. Points from the study as a whole: Depth of sequencing was expected to influence donor clonotype sharing.

Replicate sorted-subset PCRs were loaded with 150 to 200 ng DNA, 31,000 or so T cell genomes. Sequencing was performed with immunoSEQ multiplex PCR; in TCRdb, only in-frame clones are kept and a portion is missing. The sample records millions of clones, about 92% being singletons. The naive CD8 subset, CD45RO-negative cells positively selected for CCR7, excluded terminally differentiated effector memory CD45RA+ cells. All the donors were Caucasian adults who lived in Nashville, Tennessee. Trimming took 6 bases from V and 5 from J, leaving 16 bases between them. Per the germline V gene, CDR1 is MDHEN and CDR2 is SYDVKM. This CDR3 is 14 amino acids long. Concerning this clone itself: Antigen specificity is unknown.

The sequenced sample was naive CD8+ T cells from PBMCs. The rearrangement joins TRBV28 to TRBJ2-5, with D hard to call. This TCR came from a man between 18 and 35 years old in good health. Some clones in this sample may be carry-over from other donors' samples. The DNA of the CDR3 is TGTGCCAGCAGCATGATATCAGTCTCGGAGACCCAGTACTTC. Its translation: CASSMISVSETQYF. The full variable domain, in which reference TRBV28 and TRBJ2-5 provide the parts outside the CDR3, is DVKVTQSSRYLVKRTGEKVFLECVQDMDHENMFWYRQDPGLGLRLIYFSYDVKMKEKGDIPEGYSVSREKKERFSLILESASTNQTSMYLCASSMISVSETQYFGPGTRLLVL.